This T cell receptor beta chain appears in the sequencing data of a study of T-cell memory formation after mild COVID-19. Each CDR3 protein is one row after TCRdb ran MiXCR on the 5' RACE reads. The sample includes some 310,000 distinct CDR3 sequences, 20% to 25% of them seen just once. The sample holds a few counts of this clonotype. This CDR3 is built from 11 residues. Germline loops: CDR1 MGHDK, CDR2 SYGVNS. V dropped 0 bases and J dropped 5 bases, with 1 base sitting between them. The chain carries TRBV25-1 and TRBJ2-5; the D is unclear. This TCR was recovered from a man aged 18 to 30 who had mild COVID-19 (a few samples of this study predate the infection). Cell type and time point are not known. Material for sequencing was PBMCs or a T cell subset sorted from them (not recorded which). CDR3 DNA: TGTGCCAGCAGTGAATACGAGACCCAGTACTTC. This encodes CASSEYETQYF.